What follows are 15 T cell receptor beta chains derived from one specimen sequenced in a study of brain T cells in children with intractable seizures. Sequencing was performed with immunoSEQ multiplex PCR; in TCRdb, only in-frame clones are kept and a portion is missing. Among about 80,000 clones listed, around nine tenths were seen once. The specimen comprised peripheral blood, sampled at surgery. The origin of the receptors is a girl aged 2 to 10 with Rasmussen encephalitis and intractable seizures.

This chain uses TRBV12-3 or TRBV12-4 with TRBJ1-2; the D is unclear. V was clipped by 3 bases and J by 2 bases, with 7 bases between them. The CDR3 totals 13 residues. The CDR3 here is CASSFEGNYGYTF. Here the CDR3 DNA reads TGTGCCAGCAGTTTTGAAGGGAACTATGGCTACACCTTC.

The chain has TRBV5-1 and TRBJ2-3; D gene uncertain. Germline CDR1 is SGHRS and CDR2 is YFSETQ. V was shortened by 4 bases and J by 2 bases, with 8 bases between the two germline ends. The CDR3 extends over 13 amino acids. The CDR3 region has the DNA TGCGCCAGCAGCCAGACAATCACAGATACGCAGTATTTT. Translated, it gives CASSQTITDTQYF.

The genes are TRBV7-8 and TRBJ2-4; D is unclear. CDR3 size: 16 residues. Trimming removed 0 bases from V and 2 bases from J, with 11 bases in between. Germline-derived CDR1 and CDR2 are SGHVS and FQNEAQ. CDR3 protein: CASSLAVGLSKNIQYF. The CDR3 bases are TGTGCCAGCAGCTTAGCCGTCGGTTTATCCAAAAACATTCAGTACTTC.

This chain uses TRBV12-5 with TRBJ1-5; 7 bases fit TRBD1. CDR3 length: 14 residues. Germline V gene sequence: CDR1 LGHNT, CDR2 FRNRAP. With V trimmed by 5 bases and J by 6 bases, 7 bases remained unmatched. The CDR3 DNA follows: TGTGCTAGTGGTCAAGGGGGCCGGGGTCAGCCCCAGCATTTT. This gives the protein CASGQGGRGQPQHF.

The chain employs TRBV6-5 and TRBJ1-2; 9 bases map to TRBD1. CDR1 and CDR2 (germline): MNHEY, SVGAGI. The V segment lost 6 bases and the J segment 8 bases; nucleotides outside the gene matches: 10. The CDR3 is 14 amino acids. CDR3 in amino acids: CASSHENRGHGYTF. As DNA, the CDR3 is TGTGCCAGCAGCCACGAGAACAGGGGGCACGGCTACACCTTC.

V and J are TRBV3-1 (or the pseudogene TRBV3-2) and TRBJ2-2; D unresolved. The CDR3 contains 17 residues. Trimming shortened V by 3 bases and J by 4 bases, and 18 bases separated the two germline ends. CDR1 is LGHDT and CDR2 is YNNKEL in the germline V gene (reference sequence). The CDR3 nucleotides are TGTGCCAGCAGCCAGGGAAGGAGATCCCCTAGCACCGGGGAGCTGTTTTTT. Its translation: CASSQGRRSPSTGELFF.

The genes are TRBV2 and TRBJ2-1, with 7 bases fitting TRBD2. From germline, CDR1 is SNHLY and CDR2 FYNNEI. There are 15 residues in the CDR3. V lost 3 bases and J lost 2; bases outside the gene matches: 4. CDR3 sequence reads: CASSDPAGPYNEQFF. Written as DNA, the CDR3 is TGTGCCAGCAGTGACCCAGCGGGGCCCTACAATGAGCAGTTCTTC. The full variable domain, in which reference TRBV2 and TRBJ2-1 provide the parts outside the CDR3, is EPEVTQTPSHQVTQMGQEVILRCVPISNHLYFYWYRQILGQKVEFLVSFYNNEISEKSEIFDDQFSVERPDGSNFTLKIRSTKLEDSAMYFCASSDPAGPYNEQFFGPGTRLTVL.

V is TRBV6-2 or TRBV6-3 and J is TRBJ2-5, with TRBD2 matching 8 bases. The CDR3 totals 14 residues. CDR1 and CDR2 from the germline V gene are MNHEY and SVGEGT. The J segment lost 1 base and the V segment lost 2 bases, leaving 0 bases of the junction unmatched. The CDR3 DNA reads TGTGCCAGCAGTTACCTAGCGGGCCAAGAGACCCAGTACTTC. Residues: CASSYLAGQETQYF.

This clone was seen only once. In nucleotides, the CDR3 is TGTGCAAGTCGGGGTGTGGCTAATGAAAAACTGTTTTTT. The encoded protein is CASRGVANEKLFF. The V and J genes are TRBV12-2 and TRBJ1-4. TRBV12-2 has pseudogene status. The CDR3 contains 13 residues.

The J gene is TRBJ2-7, the V gene TRBV27; D is possibly TRBD1 (6 bases). The ends were cut back, 2 bases at V and 3 bases at J, with 17 bases in the middle. The CDR3 loop spans 16 amino acids. CDR1 is MNHEY, CDR2 SMNVEV, per germline (reference sequence). The CDR3 nucleotides read TGTGCCAGCAGTTTAAGAGGCAGGGGCTATCTCTACGAGCAGTACTTC. As protein: CASSLRGRGYLYEQYF.

This chain links TRBV7-9 with TRBJ2-3; D unresolved. With 0 bases removed from V and 0 bases from J, the gap between germline ends came to 4 bases. CDR1 is SEHNR, CDR2 FQNEAQ, per germline (reference sequence). The CDR3 has 14 amino acids. CDR3 sequence (DNA): TGTGCCAGCAGCTTAGCGCTCAGCACAGATACGCAGTATTTT. Translating gives CASSLALSTDTQYF. The variable domain in full, completed from reference TRBV7-9 and TRBJ2-3, reads DTGVSQNPRHKITKRGQNVTFRCDPISEHNRLYWYRQTLGQGPEFLTYFQNEAQLEKSRLLSDRFSAERPKGSFSTLEIQRTEQGDSAMYLCASSLALSTDTQYFGPGTRLTVL.

The chain uses TRBV3-1 (or the pseudogene TRBV3-2) and TRBJ1-5; D remains unclear. This CDR3 spans 15 amino acids. Between the trimmed V and J ends, which lost 0 bases and 2 bases, there was a span of 8 bases. In germline, CDR1 is LGHDT, CDR2 YNNKEL (reference sequence). For the CDR3, the DNA is TGTGCCAGCAGCCAAGATCCGGGAGGCAATCAGCCCCAGCATTTT. Translating gives CASSQDPGGNQPQHF.

This sequence joins TRBV7-2 and TRBJ1-5; D remains unclear. This CDR3 contains 14 residues. V was pared by 1 base and J by 3 bases, with 7 bases between. CDR1 is SGHTA and CDR2 is FQGNSA in the germline V gene. The DNA of the CDR3 is TGTGCCAGCAGCTTAGAGCCAGACAATCAGCCCCAGCATTTT. As protein: CASSLEPDNQPQHF.

This chain joins TRBV28 and TRBJ2-2, with D possibly TRBD2 on 6 matching bases. CDR1 is MDHEN, CDR2 SYDVKM, per germline. The CDR3 contains 14 residues. The V end was cut by 6 bases, the J end by 1 base, with 9 bases between. CDR3 loop: CASSSGGNTGELFF. CDR3 coding DNA: TGTGCCAGCAGCTCCGGGGGGAACACCGGGGAGCTGTTTTTT. Together with reference TRBV28 and TRBJ2-2, the CDR3 gives the full variable domain: DVKVTQSSRYLVKRTGEKVFLECVQDMDHENMFWYRQDPGLGLRLIYFSYDVKMKEKGDIPEGYSVSREKKERFSLILESASTNQTSMYLCASSSGGNTGELFFGEGSRLTVL.

The genes are TRBV5-5 and TRBJ1-4; 11 positions match TRBD1. V lost 1 base and J lost 7; bases outside the gene matches: 3. Germline V gene data show CDR1 as SGHKS and CDR2 as YYEKEE (reference sequence). The CDR3 extends over 15 amino acids. CDR3 coding DNA: TGTGCCAGCAGCTTGCACGGGACAGGGGGTGAAAAACTGTTTTTT. Translating it yields CASSLHGTGGEKLFF.